The 4 T cell receptor beta chains in this list originate from one sample, sequenced in a study of shared clonotypes between healthy human individuals. The data were produced by immunoSEQ multiplex PCR, yet TCRdb's version contains in-frame clones alone and is incomplete. The sample has roughly 2,300,000 clones, 92% seen once. Sequenced input: naive CD4+ T cells from PBMCs. Specified subset: CD45RA+ positively selected. The receptor set was obtained from a man aged 18 to 29 in good health. Some clones in this sample may be carry-over from other donors' samples.

The V and J genes are TRBV5-1 and TRBJ2-1, with D possibly matching TRBD1 (5 bases). Trimming removed 0 bases from V and 7 bases from J, with 14 bases in between. The CDR3 runs to 15 residues. The V gene's germline CDR1 is SGHRS and CDR2 YFSETQ. The CDR3 sequence: CASSLGPGPGNEQFF. CDR3 nucleotide sequence: TGCGCCAGCAGCTTGGGGCCAGGGCCTGGGAATGAGCAGTTCTTC.

CDR3 sequence reads: CASSRAAGGSTDTQYF. Written as DNA, the CDR3 is TGTGCCAGCAGCCGTGCGGCGGGAGGGAGCACAGATACGCAGTATTTT. This chain links TRBV5-4 with TRBJ2-3; TRBD2 matches at 9 bases. Germline values: CDR1 SGHNT, CDR2 YYREEE (reference sequence). There are 16 residues in the CDR3. V shed 4 bases, J shed 0 bases, and the junction held 6 bases outside the gene matches.

Comments on this clone: Other DNA sequences in this sample translate to the same CDR3. The J gene is TRBJ2-3, the V gene TRBV29-1, with D maybe TRBD1 (8 bases). This CDR3 contains 13 residues. The V end lost 6 bases, the J end lost 4 bases, and 14 bases lay between the germline ends. The germline V gene encodes CDR1 SQVTM and CDR2 ANQGSEA. CDR3 sequence reads: CSVETGGADTQYF. Written as DNA, the CDR3 is TGCAGCGTCGAAACAGGGGGGGCAGATACGCAGTATTTT.

The rearrangement uses TRBV19 and TRBJ2-6; no reliable D call. CDR3 length: 14 amino acids. Trimming shortened V by 8 bases and J by 10 bases, and 18 bases separated the two germline ends. The germline CDR1 and CDR2 sequences are LNHDA and SQIVND (reference sequence). The CDR3 loop reads CASGQNLVNNVLTF. DNA for the CDR3: TGTGCCAGTGGCCAAAACCTGGTGAATAACGTCCTGACTTTC.